What follows describes a single T cell receptor (beta chain). This sample stems from a study of blood T cell repertoires in COVID-19. Study overall: Researchers got acute and convalescent COVID-19 samples from the United States, Italy and Spain. In each case, the material was cDNA or gDNA derived from T cells, B-cell-depleted T cells, or PBMCs.

Original processing notes: The assay estimated nucleated cells by amplifying reference gene primers. Data came from immunoSEQ multiplex PCR; TCRdb stores just in-frame clones and leaves some out. The V and J calls and clone size are taken from that table; D and trimming were inferred from the DNA. The repertoire consists of around 130,000 clones, with roughly 90% occurring once and the leading ten covering more than 2%. V lost 3 bases and J lost 3; bases outside the gene matches: 10. Germline CDR1 is LGHNA and CDR2 is YSLEER. The CDR3 is 17 amino acids. This chain joins TRBV4-3 and TRBJ2-4, with 8 bases fitting TRBD1. Sequencing used peripheral blood. The sequence came from a man aged 70 or older with active COVID-19. The chain's CDR3 is CASSQTHAGTGKNIQYF. As DNA, the CDR3 is TGCGCCAGCAGCCAGACCCACGCCGGGACAGGCAAAAACATTCAGTACTTC.